This T cell receptor (beta chain) was sequenced for a study of CD8+CD57+ T cells in acquired aplastic anemia. Study-level results: Patients and controls were not found to differ significantly in CD8+ Simpson's diversity.

The use of genomic DNA as template underpinned the TCR beta VDJ and CDR3 profiling. TCRdb re-analysed the reads in MiXCR, keeping a single row per CDR3 protein. The table includes 150,000 to 200,000 distinct CDR3 sequences, around 65% detected once. V lost 4 bases, J lost 0 bases, and 4 bases stayed unmatched. This CDR3 region has 16 residues. From germline, CDR1 is SGHRS and CDR2 YFSETQ. Note on this clonotype: Its antigen is not identified.

This chain links TRBV5-1 with TRBJ1-1; 12 bases align to TRBD1. Source material: sorted CD4+, CD8+, or CD8+CD57+ T cells (not recorded which) from PBMCs. The TCR originated in a human donor with severe aplastic anemia or a healthy control (not recorded which). The CDR3 DNA follows: TGCGCCAGCAGCAGGGGGACAGGGGGCATGAACACTGAAGCTTTCTTT. It is translated as CASSRGTGGMNTEAFF.